This T cell receptor (beta chain) was identified in a study of blood T cell repertoires in COVID-19. At the level of the study: The United States, Italy and Spain provided the acute and convalescent COVID-19 samples. T cells, B-cell-depleted T cells, or PBMCs supplied cDNA or gDNA.

V dropped 8 bases and J dropped 5; count of bases not matched to a gene: 10. The CDR3 totals 14 residues. The germline V gene has CDR1 LNHDA and CDR2 SQIVND (reference sequence). Per the original methods: Counts of nucleated cells, estimated from reference gene primer amplification, were obtained. The protocol was immunoSEQ multiplex PCR, while the TCRdb copy is restricted to in-frame clones and leaves out a portion. V and J calls and clone size follow that table, whereas D and trimming were derived from the DNA. The profile shows 250,000 to 300,000 clones, about 89% of them singletons. The source material was peripheral blood. The chain combines TRBV19 with TRBJ1-2; TRBD1 matches 8 bases. The source of this sequence is a man between 45 and 60 years old with acute or convalescent COVID-19. CDR3 sequence (DNA): TGTGCCAGTCGTTATGGGACAGGTGGTTATGGCTACACCTTC. Translating it yields CASRYGTGGYGYTF.